Detailed here is one T cell receptor (beta chain). The data belong to a study of blood T cell repertoires in COVID-19. TCRdb keeps only in-frame clones here, not all; method: immunoSEQ multiplex PCR. The sample records some 200,000 clones, roughly 80% being singletons. This CDR3 spans 13 amino acids. Between the trimmed V and J ends, which lost 6 bases and 4 bases, there was a span of 11 bases. This chain joins TRBV12-3 or TRBV12-4 and TRBJ2-3, with D possibly being TRBD2 (6 bases). Input material: PBMCs or T cells enriched from blood (not recorded which). The TCR originated in a woman in her thirties or forties with acute COVID-19. The CDR3 spells CASRGLRADTQYF. The CDR3 region has the DNA TGTGCCAGCAGGGGACTTCGGGCAGATACGCAGTATTTT.